This TCR beta chain was observed in a study of T-cell memory formation after mild COVID-19. Study in general: Clusters of TCRs were largely donor specific.

TCRdb reprocessed the 5' RACE reads via MiXCR and lists one record per CDR3 protein. In the table there are under 650,000 distinct CDR3 sequences, 18% of which are singletons. This clonotype was found a few times. The antigen is not known. Study-wide results and limits: Clones which contracted sat mainly in CM and EM if CD4+, and in EMRA if CD8+.

Germline values: CDR1 MNHNS, CDR2 SASEGT. Deletions cut 6 bases from V and 9 bases from J, with 15 bases between. The CDR3 sequence is 13 residues long. The origin of this receptor is an adult woman who had mild COVID-19 (a few samples of this study predate the infection). Cell type and time point are not known. Material for sequencing was PBMCs or a T cell subset sorted from them (not recorded which). The gene calls are TRBV6-1 and TRBJ2-1; D may be TRBD2 (6 bases). The CDR3 protein is CASSGLLGGEQFF. DNA of the CDR3: TGTGCCAGCAGCGGACTCTTGGGAGGTGAGCAGTTCTTC.